These 20 T cell receptor beta chains originate from one sample sequenced in a study of chemoradiotherapy in HPV16-positive cancers. The repertoire was sequenced with immunoSEQ multiplex PCR; TCRdb's copy has only in-frame clones and lacks some. The sample shows 17,000 or so clones, about 90% of them seen only once. Sequenced here: blood, sampled from a patient who underwent chemoradiotherapy. These TCRs come from a human donor with HPV-associated anogenital cancer.

The chain carries TRBV11-3 and TRBJ2-1; 12 nucleotides line up with TRBD2. With 5 bases clipped from V and 4 bases from J, the junction kept 3 bases outside the gene matches. The germline V gene encodes CDR1 SGHNT and CDR2 YENEEA. The CDR3 contains 15 residues. CDR3 sequence (DNA): TGTGCCAGCAGCCCCGGACTAGCGGGGTACAATGAGCAGTTCTTC. This encodes CASSPGLAGYNEQFF.

The chain recombines TRBV7-6 with TRBJ2-7; tentative D call: TRBD2 (5 bases). Germline CDR1 is SGHVS and CDR2 is FNYEAQ. The length of the CDR3 is 16 residues. Trimming cost V 1 base and J 0 bases, with 13 bases left between them. CDR3 protein: CASSLVPPGSSYEQYF. The CDR3 DNA is TGTGCCAGCAGCTTAGTCCCCCCGGGGAGCTCCTACGAGCAGTACTTC.

The chain combines TRBV13 with TRBJ2-7, with 7 positions matching TRBD1. Germline assignment: CDR1 PRHDT and CDR2 FYEKMQ (reference sequence). V shed 5 bases and J 3 bases; nucleotides not matched to a gene: 4. There are 13 residues in the CDR3. CDR3 DNA: TGTGCCAGCAGCCTACGGGACAGCTACGAGCAGTACTTC. The encoded protein is CASSLRDSYEQYF. Drawing the rest from reference TRBV13 and TRBJ2-7, the complete variable domain is AAGVIQSPRHLIKEKRETATLKCYPIPRHDTVYWYQQGPGQDPQFLISFYEKMQSDKGSIPDRFSAQQFSDYHSELNMSSLELGDSALYFCASSLRDSYEQYFGPGTRLTVT.

The CDR3 spells CASGEGRRWKTNEKLFF. The CDR3 DNA is TGTGCCAGCGGAGAAGGACGAAGATGGAAGACTAATGAAAAACTGTTTTTT. This chain links TRBV6-1 with TRBJ1-4; D gene ambiguous. The CDR3 runs 17 residues. V was clipped by 8 bases and J by 2 bases, with 21 bases between them. Germline V gene lookup returns CDR1 MNHNS and CDR2 SASEGT.

J is TRBJ1-1 and V is TRBV7-9; D gene uncertain. Germline V gives CDR1 SEHNR, CDR2 FQNEAQ (reference sequence). The V gene lost 1 base and the J gene lost 0 bases, with 9 bases spanning the gap. CDR3 size: 15 residues. In DNA form, the CDR3 reads TGTGCCAGCAGCTTAGAAGGACTCATGAACACTGAAGCTTTCTTT. Translation gives CASSLEGLMNTEAFF.

The chain carries TRBV29-1 and TRBJ2-7; 11 bases are shared with TRBD1. After removal of 7 bases from V and 5 bases from J, the junction contained 4 bases not matched to a gene. Per germline, CDR1 SQVTM and CDR2 ANQGSEA. This CDR3 has 12 amino acids. CDR3 coding DNA: TGCAGCGCCGGACAGGGGGCGAACGAGCAGTACTTC. Translation gives CSAGQGANEQYF.

DNA of the CDR3: TGTGCCAGCGCGAGGGAAGCGGGGGACCCGAGGACCGGGGAGCTGTTTTTT. Residues: CASAREAGDPRTGELFF. The chain couples TRBV2 to TRBJ2-2, with 8 bases fitting TRBD2. Per the germline V gene, CDR1 is SNHLY and CDR2 is FYNNEI. Losses at the gene ends were 8 bases for V and 5 bases for J; bases not matched to a gene: 16. The CDR3 loop spans 17 amino acids.

This clone was seen just once. The chain combines TRBV7-9 with TRBJ2-5; tentatively, D is TRBD1 (5 bases). Germline CDR1 and CDR2: SEHNR and FQNEAQ (reference sequence). This CDR3 is built from 13 residues. V dropped 4 bases and J dropped 2 bases, with 8 bases sitting between them. The CDR3 nucleotides are TGTGCCAGCAGCTCCAGACAGCAAGAGACCCAGTACTTC. Translation gives CASSSRQQETQYF.

The V gene is TRBV11-2, the J gene TRBJ1-6, with D unresolved. Germline CDR1 reads SGHAT; CDR2 reads FQNNGV. Trimming took off 5 bases at V and 4 bases at J, with 3 bases between the two ends. There are 12 residues in the CDR3. The CDR3, as DNA: TGTGCCAGCAGCAATTATAATTCACCCCTCCACTTT. Translation gives CASSNYNSPLHF.

The gene calls are TRBV28 and TRBJ2-7; D is uncertain. The CDR3 has 11 amino acids. V shed 6 bases and J shed 7 bases, with 10 bases lying between them. Germline CDR1 reads MDHEN; CDR2 reads SYDVKM. The DNA for the CDR3 is TGTGCCAGCAGCCTCCGAGGAGAGCAGTACTTC. Protein product: CASSLRGEQYF.

CDR3 in DNA: TGTGCCAGCAGTTTTTCGATTGGCGGGGCAAAAGAGACCCAGTACTTC. Its protein is CASSFSIGGAKETQYF. V is TRBV28 and J is TRBJ2-5; tentative D call: TRBD2 (6 bases). This CDR3 has 16 amino acids. Trimming left V 3 bases short and J 3 bases short, with 17 bases between. CDR1 and CDR2 (germline): MDHEN, SYDVKM.

The CDR3 loop reads CASRNRPRDLGDEQFF. For the CDR3, the DNA is TGTGCCAGCAGAAACCGTCCCCGGGACCTGGGGGATGAGCAGTTCTTC. This rearrangement joins TRBV6-6 to TRBJ2-1, with D possibly called TRBD1 or TRBD2 (5 bases each). Germline loops: CDR1 MNHNY, CDR2 SVGAGI (reference sequence). The V gene lost 6 bases and the J gene lost 8 bases, with 23 bases spanning the gap. This CDR3 region has 16 residues.

CDR3 sequence (DNA): TGTGCCAGCTCAGCTCTCCCCGGACAGTACACCGGGGAGCTGTTTTTT. Protein sequence: CASSALPGQYTGELFF. The chain recombines TRBV18 with TRBJ2-2, with D maybe TRBD1 (6 bases). From germline, CDR1 is KGHSH and CDR2 LQKENI. The CDR3 runs 16 residues. Trimming left V 5 bases short and J 3 bases short, with 16 bases between.

This chain joins TRBV9 and TRBJ2-2; D is unclear. Trimming removed 3 bases from V and 3 bases from J, with 3 bases in between. The CDR3 contains 12 residues. Germline CDR1 SGDLS, CDR2 YYNGEE. For the CDR3, the DNA is TGTGCCAGCAGCGCGCACACCGGGGAGCTGTTTTTT. Residues: CASSAHTGELFF.

In its sample, this clone was seen once. The chain uses TRBV6-5 and TRBJ1-1; a possible D gene is TRBD1 (5 bases). V lost 6 bases and J 0 bases, leaving 11 bases between the germline ends. Germline assignment: CDR1 MNHEY and CDR2 SVGAGI. The CDR3 has 14 residues. The CDR3 loop reads CASSSGTMNTEAFF. The CDR3 nucleotides read TGTGCCAGCAGCTCAGGGACCATGAACACTGAAGCTTTCTTT.

This chain connects TRBV15 to TRBJ1-2, with a possible D match to TRBD1 (5 bases). The CDR3 extends over 14 amino acids. Germline-derived CDR1 and CDR2 are LNHNV and YYDKDF (reference sequence). Trimming stripped 4 bases from V and 4 bases from J, with 13 bases between. The CDR3 spells CATSTGMLSYGYTF. CDR3 DNA sequence: TGTGCCACCAGCACAGGGATGTTATCCTATGGCTACACCTTC.

The V call is TRBV6-5, the J call TRBJ2-1, with D uncertain. Trimming took off 3 bases at V and 4 bases at J, with 13 bases between the two ends. CDR1 and CDR2 (germline): MNHEY, SVGAGI. The CDR3 loop spans 15 amino acids. The CDR3, as DNA: TGTGCCAGCAGTTATGGGCGTTCGATATACAATGAGCAGTTCTTC. This codes for CASSYGRSIYNEQFF.

The chain couples TRBV11-2 to TRBJ1-2; D remains ambiguous. This CDR3 is built from 14 residues. Germline V gives CDR1 SGHAT, CDR2 FQNNGV. The V and J ends lost 0 bases and 4 bases respectively, with 9 bases between them. The CDR3 region has the DNA TGTGCCAGCAGCTTAGATCTAAGACTCTATGGCTACACCTTC. It specifies CASSLDLRLYGYTF.

The rearrangement uses TRBV11-2 and TRBJ1-1; no clear D. Deletions cut 0 bases from V and 1 base from J, with 9 bases between. This CDR3 region has 15 residues. The germline gives CDR1 SGHAT, CDR2 FQNNGV. CDR3 protein: CASSLDTLWNTEAFF. DNA for the CDR3: TGTGCCAGCAGCTTAGATACCCTGTGGAACACTGAAGCTTTCTTT.

The V gene is TRBV15, the J gene TRBJ2-4, with 10 positions matching TRBD2. Per the germline V gene, CDR1 is LNHNV and CDR2 is YYDKDF (reference sequence). V dropped 4 bases and J dropped 3; count of bases not matched to a gene: 9. The CDR3 has 17 residues. The CDR3: CATSKFLAGVDKNIQYF. The DNA for the CDR3 is TGTGCCACCAGCAAATTCCTAGCGGGAGTTGACAAAAACATTCAGTACTTC. Filled out from reference TRBV15 and TRBJ2-4, the complete variable domain reads DAMVIQNPRYQVTQFGKPVTLSCSQTLNHNVMYWYQQKSSQAPKLLFHYYDKDFNNEADTPDNFQSRRPNTSFCFLDIRSPGLGDTAMYLCATSKFLAGVDKNIQYFGAGTRLSVL.